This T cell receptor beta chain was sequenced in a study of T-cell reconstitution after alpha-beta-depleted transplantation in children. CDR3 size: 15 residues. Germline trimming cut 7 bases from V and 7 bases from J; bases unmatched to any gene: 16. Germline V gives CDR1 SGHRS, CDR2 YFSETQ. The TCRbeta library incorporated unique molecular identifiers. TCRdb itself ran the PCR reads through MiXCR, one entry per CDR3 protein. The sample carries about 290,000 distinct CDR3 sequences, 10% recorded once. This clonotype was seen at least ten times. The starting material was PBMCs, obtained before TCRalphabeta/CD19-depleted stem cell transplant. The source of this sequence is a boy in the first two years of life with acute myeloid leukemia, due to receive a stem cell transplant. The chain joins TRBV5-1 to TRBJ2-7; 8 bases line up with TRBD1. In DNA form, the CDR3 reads TGCGCCAGCCGCCCACGAGCAGGGGGCTTGGGGGAGCAGTACTTC. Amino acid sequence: CASRPRAGGLGEQYF.